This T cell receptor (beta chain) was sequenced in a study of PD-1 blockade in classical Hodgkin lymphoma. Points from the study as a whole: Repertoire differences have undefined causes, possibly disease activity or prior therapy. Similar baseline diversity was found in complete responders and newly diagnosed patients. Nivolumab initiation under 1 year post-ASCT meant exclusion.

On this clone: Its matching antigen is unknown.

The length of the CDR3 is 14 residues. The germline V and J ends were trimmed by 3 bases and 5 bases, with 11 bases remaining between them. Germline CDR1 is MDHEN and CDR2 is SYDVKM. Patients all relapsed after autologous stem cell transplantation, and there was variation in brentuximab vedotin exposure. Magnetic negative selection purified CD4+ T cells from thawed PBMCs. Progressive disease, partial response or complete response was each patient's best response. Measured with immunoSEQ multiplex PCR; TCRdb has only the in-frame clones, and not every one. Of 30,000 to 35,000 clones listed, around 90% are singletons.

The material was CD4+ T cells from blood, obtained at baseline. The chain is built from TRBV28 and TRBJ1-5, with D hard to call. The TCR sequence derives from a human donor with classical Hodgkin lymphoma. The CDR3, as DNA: TGTGCCAGCAGTTTCCCGCAGATGTATCAGCCCCAGCATTTT. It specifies CASSFPQMYQPQHF.